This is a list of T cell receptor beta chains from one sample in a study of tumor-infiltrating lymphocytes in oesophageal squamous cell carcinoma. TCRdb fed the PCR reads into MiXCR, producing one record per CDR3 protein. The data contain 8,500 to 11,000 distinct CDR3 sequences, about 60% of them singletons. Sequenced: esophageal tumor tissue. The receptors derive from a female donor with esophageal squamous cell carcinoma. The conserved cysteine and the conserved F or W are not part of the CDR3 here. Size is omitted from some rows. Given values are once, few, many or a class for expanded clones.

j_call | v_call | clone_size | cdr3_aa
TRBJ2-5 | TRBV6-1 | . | ASRQGVETQY
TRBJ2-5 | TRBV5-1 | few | ASSKDRRGDEQY
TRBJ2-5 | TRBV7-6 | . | ASSLGFGKGETQY
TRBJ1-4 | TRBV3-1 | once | ASSRVGSAYEKLF
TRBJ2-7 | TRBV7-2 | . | ASSPWTSGTYEQY
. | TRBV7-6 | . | ASSLLTSGEGETQY
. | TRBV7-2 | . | ASSLAGLADNEQF
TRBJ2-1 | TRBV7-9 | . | ASSSANEQF
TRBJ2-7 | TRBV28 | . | ASSPGLAGDRYEQY
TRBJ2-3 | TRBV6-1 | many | ASSARTSGNTDTQY
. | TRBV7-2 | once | ASSQTGGPYEQY
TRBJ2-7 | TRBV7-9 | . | ASSVGLVNEQY
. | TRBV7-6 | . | ASTETGRWTEAF
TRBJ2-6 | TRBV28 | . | ASSLRHGWANVLT
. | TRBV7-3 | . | ASSSGLEQF
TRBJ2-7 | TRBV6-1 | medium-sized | ASNKGQGGIYEQY
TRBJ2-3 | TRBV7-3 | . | ASSPRLSGGTDTQY
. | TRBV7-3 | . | ASSFGGPGYT
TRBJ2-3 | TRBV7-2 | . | ASSPTSGANTDTQY
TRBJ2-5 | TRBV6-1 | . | ASSSGPYNSPLH
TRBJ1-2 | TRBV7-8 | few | ASRPPGQGIGYT
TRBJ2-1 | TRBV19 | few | ASKALRPSGRNEQF
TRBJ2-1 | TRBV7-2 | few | ASSHPGLAVYNEQF
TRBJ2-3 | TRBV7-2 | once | ASRPAGLRGDTQY
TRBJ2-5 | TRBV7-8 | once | ASTPKGGGNEQY
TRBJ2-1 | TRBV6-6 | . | ASSYSGSGGERNEQF
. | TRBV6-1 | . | ASSYQAGAETQY
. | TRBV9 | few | ASSPFGQLQETQY
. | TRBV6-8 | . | ASSSTDRFLLGYT
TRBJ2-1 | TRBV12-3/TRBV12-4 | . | ASRRTSGQGDQEQF
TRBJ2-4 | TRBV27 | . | ASSLLAGKNIQY
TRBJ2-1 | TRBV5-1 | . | ASSWAAPAAHEQF
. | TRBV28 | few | ASSLSTGWGETQY
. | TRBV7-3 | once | ASSSGTGLEQF
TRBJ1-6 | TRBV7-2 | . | ASSLGVGTWNSPLH
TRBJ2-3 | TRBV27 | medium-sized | ASSLYPPGLVRRDTQY
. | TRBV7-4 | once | ASSIETGVETQY
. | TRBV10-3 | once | AMAGTGFIEQY
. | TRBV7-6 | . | ASSLYAGGNEQF
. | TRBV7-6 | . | ASSHRYNEQF
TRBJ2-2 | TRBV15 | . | ATRTSTGGRRVGELF
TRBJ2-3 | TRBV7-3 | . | ASSLSRTDTQY
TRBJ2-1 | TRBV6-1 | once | ASSVGLVSVEQF
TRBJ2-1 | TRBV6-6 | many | ASSYRVDNEQF
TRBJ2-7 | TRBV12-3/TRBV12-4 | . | ASSLGGSYEQY